This TCR beta chain is drawn from a study of T cells in women clearing cervical HPV infection. Study-wide findings and caveats: Controls had more TRBV6-7 (approximately 0.16%) than cases (about 0.11%). Associations may precede or follow infection; HPV-specific or memory T cells were not isolated.

Germline lookup yields CDR1 SGHTA and CDR2 FQGTGA. V was cut by 0 bases and J by 9 bases, with 12 bases left in between. The CDR3 totals 15 residues. TCRdb's copy holds only in-frame clones and misses some; the assay was immunoSEQ multiplex PCR. The data show more than 20,000 clones, and the top ten clones hold about 8.8%. With regard to this clone: The antigen is not known. Read coverage stops 3 residues before the CDR3 terminus; the germline J gene supplies the remainder.

Sequencing used blood buffy coat. This clonotype was sampled from a woman aged 18 to 69 with a cervical HPV16 infection that either progressed to CIN3+ or cleared (not recorded which). The chain links TRBV7-3 to TRBJ1-6, with D possibly being TRBD1 (6 bases). Here the CDR3 reads CASSLTSGAGSPLHF. The part of the CDR3 DNA that was read is TGTGCCAGCAGCTTAACGTCAGGGGCGGGTTCACCC.